These 30 T cell receptor beta chains were sequenced from one sample in a study of identical twins. TCRdb reanalysed the 5' RACE reads using MiXCR and keeps one entry per CDR3 protein. The sample records hundreds of thousands of distinct CDR3 sequences, 5.5% to 6.5% being singletons. Sequenced sample: naive T cells sorted from blood. These receptors were taken from a man aged 18 to 30 in good health.

The table lists this clonotype with many counts. The chain recombines TRBV7-2 with TRBJ2-1; the match to TRBD1 covers 8 bases. The length of the CDR3 is 13 residues. The V gene's germline CDR1 is SGHTA and CDR2 FQGNSA. The trim removed 5 bases at V and 8 bases at J, leaving 5 bases unmatched. The CDR3 protein is CASSPDRVDEQFF. The CDR3 region has the DNA TGTGCCAGCAGCCCGGACAGGGTAGATGAGCAGTTCTTC. The full variable domain, its missing parts supplied by reference TRBV7-2 and TRBJ2-1, is GAGVSQSPSNKVTEKGKDVELRCDPISGHTALYWYRQSLGQGLEFLIYFQGNSAPDKSGLPSDRFSAERTGGSVSTLTIQRTQQEDSAVYLCASSPDRVDEQFFGPGTRLTVL.

This clonotype came up many times. The chain combines TRBV5-6 with TRBJ1-2; no clear D. Germline V CDR1 and CDR2: SGHDT, YYEEEE. Deletions cut 1 base from V and 10 bases from J, with 11 bases between. The CDR3 runs to 12 residues. CDR3 region: CASSLWRGYYTF. DNA of the CDR3: TGTGCCAGCAGCTTGTGGCGGGGATACTACACCTTC.

V usage is TRBV7-2 and J usage is TRBJ2-1; TRBD2 is a possible D gene (6 bases). The CDR3 consists of 15 residues. Germline CDR1 reads SGHTA; CDR2 reads FQGNSA. Trimming shortened V by 0 bases and J by 2 bases, and 8 bases separated the two germline ends. CDR3 nucleotide sequence: TGTGCCAGCAGCTTAGCGTGGGGGGCCTACAATGAGCAGTTCTTC. Translating it yields CASSLAWGAYNEQFF.

This rearrangement joins TRBV5-1 to TRBJ2-2; 10 positions match TRBD1. V was clipped by 3 bases and J by 5 bases; unmatched bases: 4. Looked up from germline, CDR1 is SGHRS and CDR2 is YFSETQ. CDR3 length: 15 amino acids. Here the CDR3 reads CASSSRQGATGELFF. As DNA, the CDR3 is TGCGCCAGCAGCTCCAGACAGGGGGCGACCGGGGAGCTGTTTTTT. Full variable domain (outside the CDR3, taken from reference TRBV5-1 and TRBJ2-2): KAGVTQTPRYLIKTRGQQVTLSCSPISGHRSVSWYQQTPGQGLQFLFEYFSETQRNKGNFPGRFSGRQFSNSRSEMNVSTLELGDSALYLCASSSRQGATGELFFGEGSRLTVL.

This clonotype was seen repeatedly, ten times or more. The CDR3 is CASSLIALDTQYF. The DNA of the CDR3 is TGTGCCAGCAGCCTCATAGCGCTCGATACGCAGTATTTT. The rearrangement joins TRBV12-3 or TRBV12-4 to TRBJ2-3, with D possibly matching TRBD2 (5 bases). V was pared by 6 bases and J by 6 bases, with 13 bases between. The CDR3 is made up of 13 amino acids.

This clonotype has more than one count but fewer than ten. This chain links TRBV20-1 with TRBJ2-3, with D tentatively TRBD2 (6 bases). Trimming shortened V by 3 bases and J by 6 bases, and 19 bases separated the two germline ends. CDR3 length: 15 residues. Looked up from germline, CDR1 is DFQATT and CDR2 is SNEGSKA (reference sequence). The CDR3 DNA is TGCAGTGCTAGCGGGGACTTGACGACTCCGGATACGCAGTATTTT. It yields the protein CSASGDLTTPDTQYF.

J is TRBJ2-2 and V is TRBV5-1; 11 bases align to TRBD1. Per germline, CDR1 SGHRS and CDR2 YFSETQ. J gave up 5 bases and V 0 bases, and 3 bases lay outside the gene matches. The CDR3 is 16 residues long. CDR3 region: CASSLAGTGGTGELFF. CDR3 DNA sequence: TGCGCCAGCAGCTTGGCGGGGACAGGGGGTACCGGGGAGCTGTTTTTT.

Ten or more counts support this clonotype. DNA of the CDR3: TGTGCCAGCCTAACTCTCTTCGGTGAGCAGTTCTTC. Amino acids: CASLTLFGEQFF. The V call is TRBV12-3 or TRBV12-4, the J call TRBJ2-1; D is unresolved. Trimming pared 8 bases from V and 9 bases from J, leaving 14 bases between. This CDR3 is built from 12 residues.

This chain links TRBV15 with TRBJ2-2; D possibly corresponds to TRBD1 (5 bases). V gave up 4 bases and J gave up 4 bases, with 10 bases separating them. The CDR3 is 14 residues long. Germline CDR1 is LNHNV and CDR2 is YYDKDF (reference sequence). For the CDR3, the DNA is TGTGCCACCAGCATAGGGGTCGCCACCGGGGAGCTGTTTTTT. Amino acids: CATSIGVATGELFF. Full variable domain (missing parts from reference TRBV15 and TRBJ2-2): DAMVIQNPRYQVTQFGKPVTLSCSQTLNHNVMYWYQQKSSQAPKLLFHYYDKDFNNEADTPDNFQSRRPNTSFCFLDIRSPGLGDTAMYLCATSIGVATGELFFGEGSRLTVL.

This clonotype was counted ten times or more. The CDR3 spells CSVEGGQAYEQYF. For the CDR3, the DNA is TGCAGCGTTGAAGGCGGTCAGGCCTACGAGCAGTACTTC. The chain couples TRBV29-1 to TRBJ2-7; no reliable D call. The CDR3 has 13 amino acids. Germline CDR1 and CDR2: SQVTM and ANQGSEA. V lost 1 base and J 2 bases, leaving 9 bases between the germline ends.

The CDR3 spells CSARGRQETQYF. CDR3 DNA: TGCAGCGCCCGGGGCAGGCAAGAGACCCAGTACTTC. The rearrangement links TRBV29-1 to TRBJ2-5; perhaps D is TRBD1 or TRBD2 (5 bases each). Per the germline V gene, CDR1 is SQVTM and CDR2 is ANQGSEA. The V and J ends lost 7 bases and 2 bases respectively, with 11 bases between them. This CDR3 comprises 12 residues.

Ten or more counts support this clonotype. The V gene is TRBV15, the J gene TRBJ2-7; D call uncertain. The CDR3 runs 14 residues. V was clipped by 0 bases and J by 5 bases, with 11 bases between them. The germline V gene encodes CDR1 LNHNV and CDR2 YYDKDF (reference sequence). The CDR3 here is CATSRDRAGDEQYF. CDR3 DNA sequence: TGTGCCACCAGCAGAGATCGGGCTGGAGACGAGCAGTACTTC.

This clonotype occurred a few times. V and J are TRBV9 and TRBJ2-3; 8 bases fit TRBD2. Trimming removed 3 bases from V and 7 bases from J; junction bases left unmatched: 10. Germline loops: CDR1 SGDLS, CDR2 YYNGEE. The CDR3 is 15 amino acids. The CDR3 loop is CASSEGGTRGNTQYF. The CDR3 nucleotides are TGTGCCAGCAGCGAGGGGGGGACTAGGGGAAATACGCAGTATTTT.

In this sample, this clonotype turned up many times. This chain links TRBV7-2 with TRBJ2-3; no clear D. V was cut by 0 bases and J by 6 bases, with 19 bases left in between. The CDR3 totals 17 residues. Per the germline V gene, CDR1 is SGHTA and CDR2 is FQGNSA. CDR3: CASSLAPIALSKDTQYF. The CDR3 DNA is TGTGCCAGCAGCTTAGCGCCTATAGCCCTCAGCAAGGATACGCAGTATTTT.

The chain uses TRBV27 and TRBJ2-1; 16 bases map to TRBD2. The CDR3 loop spans 17 amino acids. V was pared by 5 bases and J by 7 bases, with 8 bases of the junction left unmatched. Germline values: CDR1 MNHEY, CDR2 SMNVEV (reference sequence). CDR3 in amino acids: CASSLGTSGRAENEQFF. Written as DNA, the CDR3 is TGTGCCAGCAGTCTAGGGACTAGCGGGAGGGCCGAGAATGAGCAGTTCTTC.

This clonotype was found many times. The V gene is TRBV5-1, the J gene TRBJ2-7, with 10 bases fitting TRBD2. Germline V gene lookup returns CDR1 SGHRS and CDR2 YFSETQ. The trim removed 0 bases at V and 3 bases at J, leaving 3 bases unmatched. The CDR3 totals 15 residues. DNA for the CDR3: TGCGCCAGCAGCTTGGACACTAGCGGGATCTACGAGCAGTACGTC. This gives the protein CASSLDTSGIYEQYV.

This clonotype was recorded at least ten times. The chain is built from TRBV24-1 and TRBJ2-1; possible D gene TRBD2, 6 bases. V was cut by 9 bases and J by 2 bases, with 13 bases left in between. Germline V CDR1 and CDR2: KGHDR, SFDVKD. The length of the CDR3 is 14 residues. The chain's CDR3 is CATGLGGAYNEQFF. The CDR3 DNA reads TGTGCCACCGGATTGGGGGGAGCCTACAATGAGCAGTTCTTC.

In this sample, this clonotype turned up many times. The chain has TRBV4-3 and TRBJ2-5; the D call may be TRBD1 or TRBD2 (6 bases each). Germline CDR1 reads LGHNA; CDR2 reads YSLEER. CDR3 length: 16 residues. Trimming pared 0 bases from V and 3 bases from J, leaving 14 bases between. CDR3 sequence (DNA): TGCGCCAGCAGCCAAGAAAAGGGGGGATTGGAAGAGACCCAGTACTTC. Protein: CASSQEKGGLEETQYF.

The J gene is TRBJ2-1, the V gene TRBV29-1, with D possibly matching TRBD1 (5 bases). Germline V CDR1 and CDR2: SQVTM, ANQGSEA. The CDR3 is 11 residues long. V gave up 6 bases and J gave up 8 bases, with 11 bases separating them. CDR3 DNA: TGCAGCGTCCCCGACAGCGATGAGCAGTTCTTC. It yields the protein CSVPDSDEQFF.

A few counts support this clonotype. The chain uses TRBV20-1 and TRBJ2-1; TRBD1 agrees at 8 bases. CDR1 and CDR2 from the germline V gene are DFQATT and SNEGSKA (reference sequence). Trimming cost V 1 base and J 3 bases; bases outside gene matches: 17. This CDR3 contains 19 residues. CDR3 region: CSARGVIGGSGQVYNEQFF. CDR3 in DNA: TGCAGTGCTAGAGGGGTCATTGGGGGCTCGGGACAGGTCTACAATGAGCAGTTCTTC.

This clonotype was observed at least ten times. The rearrangement links TRBV5-1 to TRBJ1-1, with D uncertain. The CDR3 has 13 amino acids. Germline V gives CDR1 SGHRS, CDR2 YFSETQ. The V end was cut by 6 bases, the J end by 3 bases, with 12 bases between. CDR3 amino acids: CASMSSADTEAFF. CDR3 nucleotides: TGCGCCAGCATGAGTTCTGCGGACACTGAAGCTTTCTTT.

In its sample, this clonotype was seen many times. V is TRBV20-1 and J is TRBJ2-1, with D perhaps TRBD2 (5 bases). The germline V gene has CDR1 DFQATT and CDR2 SNEGSKA (reference sequence). This CDR3 has 14 residues. Trimming shortened V by 0 bases and J by 6 bases, and 12 bases separated the two germline ends. As DNA, the CDR3 is TGCAGTGCTAGAGAGCGGGTCCGCTTCAATGAGCAGTTCTTC. Its translation: CSARERVRFNEQFF.

This sequence joins TRBV19 and TRBJ2-5; 9 nucleotides agree with TRBD1. V shed 6 bases, J shed 2 bases, and the junction held 13 bases outside the gene matches. The CDR3 runs to 17 residues. CDR1 and CDR2 (germline): LNHDA, SQIVND (reference sequence). The CDR3 nucleotides read TGTGCCAGTAGCCCAAGGGGGACAGGGAGGATACAAGAGACCCAGTACTTC. Translation gives CASSPRGTGRIQETQYF. Drawing the rest from reference TRBV19 and TRBJ2-5, the complete variable domain is DGGITQSPKYLFRKEGQNVTLSCEQNLNHDAMYWYRQDPGQGLRLIYYSQIVNDFQKGDIAEGYSVSREKKESFPLTVTSAQKNPTAFYLCASSPRGTGRIQETQYFGPGTRLLVL.

This clonotype was observed a few times. The V call is TRBV5-6, the J call TRBJ1-1; D is ambiguous. The germline V gene has CDR1 SGHDT and CDR2 YYEEEE. V was shortened by 4 bases and J by 7 bases, with 17 bases between the two germline ends. The CDR3 runs 14 residues. Here the CDR3 reads CASSPPGAVLEAFF. For the CDR3, the DNA is TGTGCCAGCAGCCCCCCGGGAGCAGTACTTGAAGCTTTCTTT. Complete variable domain (other parts from reference TRBV5-6 and TRBJ1-1): DAGVTQSPTHLIKTRGQQVTLRCSPKSGHDTVSWYQQALGQGPQFIFQYYEEEERQRGNFPDRFSGHQFPNYSSELNVNALLLGDSALYLCASSPPGAVLEAFFGQGTRLTVV.

This clonotype was recorded a few times. The chain couples TRBV4-3 to TRBJ2-7; TRBD2 matches at 12 bases. The CDR3 has 23 amino acids. V shed 0 bases and J 3 bases; nucleotides not matched to a gene: 24. Germline CDR1 LGHNA, CDR2 YSLEER. The DNA for the CDR3 is TGCGCCAGCAGCCAAGAGTTTCCTTCGGTCTGGTACCTAGCGGGAGGGCCTGGCTACGAGCAGTACTTC. This translates into CASSQEFPSVWYLAGGPGYEQYF.

This rearrangement joins TRBV6-1 to TRBJ2-6; D ambiguous. The CDR3 is 19 residues long. Germline CDR1 reads MNHNS; CDR2 reads SASEGT. V shed 1 base and J shed 1 base, with 17 bases lying between them. In nucleotides, the CDR3 is TGTGCCAGCAGTGAAGAATGGGAACATATTTTATCTGGGGCCAACGTCCTGACTTTC. It codes for CASSEEWEHILSGANVLTF.

In this sample, this clonotype turned up many times. This chain connects TRBV12-3 or TRBV12-4 to TRBJ1-5; perhaps TRBD1 as D (6 bases). This CDR3 has 13 amino acids. Trimming took 6 bases from V and 4 from J, leaving 10 bases between them. Here the CDR3 DNA reads TGTGCCAGCAGCCACAGGGCGAATCAGCCCCAGCATTTT. Protein product: CASSHRANQPQHF.

This chain uses TRBV7-9 with TRBJ2-5; D call uncertain. Between the trimmed V and J ends, which lost 5 bases and 2 bases, there was a span of 15 bases. CDR3 length: 15 residues. The germline V gene has CDR1 SEHNR and CDR2 FQNEAQ (reference sequence). CDR3 DNA: TGTGCCAGCAGCCAAACCCGGACGTCACAAGAGACCCAGTACTTC. It yields the protein CASSQTRTSQETQYF.

The chain couples TRBV12-3 or TRBV12-4 to TRBJ2-1; 8 nucleotides match TRBD2. With 10 bases clipped from V and 2 bases from J, the junction kept 13 bases outside the gene matches. CDR3 length: 16 residues. CDR3 protein: CANPPSGRETYNEQFF. The DNA for the CDR3 is TGTGCCAACCCCCCAAGCGGGAGAGAAACCTACAATGAGCAGTTCTTC.

The sample holds a few counts of this clonotype. The rearrangement links TRBV7-3 to TRBJ2-1; TRBD2 matches at 7 bases. From germline, CDR1 is SGHTA and CDR2 FQGTGA. With V trimmed by 5 bases and J by 6 bases, 16 bases remained unmatched. There are 17 residues in the CDR3. CDR3 coding DNA: TGTGCCAGCAGCCCCAGTTATAGTGGGAGGGCCATCAATGAGCAGTTCTTC. As protein: CASSPSYSGRAINEQFF.